The 21 T cell receptor beta chains reported below all come from one sample, sequenced in a study of CD4 T cells in relation to SARS-CoV-2 and coronaviruses. Sequencing used immunoSEQ multiplex PCR; TCRdb keeps in-frame clones, though not all of them. The repertoire holds about 21,000 clones, 72% seen once, with less than 20% in the top ten. CD4+ T cells from unexposed donors were obtained before the COVID-19 pandemic (2011-2018). The cells were cultured for 10 days before CD4+ T cells were isolated. The antigens for these receptors are not known. Sequenced material: CD4+ T cells from PBMCs, cultured in vitro. The receptors shown here come from a human donor in good health.

The rearrangement uses TRBV7-2 and TRBJ2-3; weak D call: TRBD1 (6 bases). Germline CDR1 reads SGHTA; CDR2 reads FQGNSA. CDR3 size: 14 residues. Trimming removed 5 bases at V and 2 bases at J, with 11 bases between. The CDR3 region is CASSPGAYTDTQYF. CDR3 DNA: TGTGCCAGCAGCCCAGGGGCCTACACAGATACGCAGTATTTT.

There are a few counts of this clone. The chain uses TRBV11-3 and TRBJ2-1; D might be TRBD2 (7 bases). V lost 5 bases and J lost 3, with 14 bases in between. Per germline, CDR1 SGHNT and CDR2 YENEEA. The CDR3 has 15 amino acids. CDR3 nucleotides: TGTGCCAGCAGCGTACGGGGGGCAGGCTACAATGAGCAGTTCTTC. Amino acids: CASSVRGAGYNEQFF.

V usage is TRBV12-3 or TRBV12-4 and J usage is TRBJ2-2; the D call may be TRBD1 or TRBD2 (5 bases each). The CDR3 sequence is 13 residues long. Between the trimmed V and J ends, which lost 10 bases and 2 bases, there was a span of 11 bases. DNA for the CDR3: TGTGCCACCGGGACCCATAACACCGGGGAGCTGTTTTTT. Amino acid sequence: CATGTHNTGELFF.

The V and J genes are TRBV6-6 and TRBJ1-2; D ambiguous. Germline V gene lookup returns CDR1 MNHNY and CDR2 SVGAGI (reference sequence). V was shortened by 7 bases and J by 5 bases, with 14 bases between the two germline ends. This CDR3 has 13 residues. Here the CDR3 DNA reads TGTGCCAGCACCCGAGGGTTGCGGTATGGCTACACCTTC. Translated: CASTRGLRYGYTF.

The chain carries TRBV2 and TRBJ2-3; D not resolved. This CDR3 has 12 residues. V gave up 6 bases and J gave up 2 bases, with 6 bases separating them. Per germline, CDR1 SNHLY and CDR2 FYNNEI. The CDR3 spells CASRGNTDTQYF. The CDR3 nucleotides are TGTGCCAGCAGGGGCAACACAGATACGCAGTATTTT.

This sequence joins TRBV2 and TRBJ2-2; unclear D gene. Germline V gene lookup returns CDR1 SNHLY and CDR2 FYNNEI. This CDR3 has 13 amino acids. V was trimmed by 8 bases and J by 3 bases, leaving 10 bases between them. CDR3 in amino acids: CASRPWDTGELFF. The CDR3 DNA reads as TGTGCCAGCCGACCTTGGGACACCGGGGAGCTGTTTTTT.

There are a few counts of this clone. This sequence joins TRBV7-2 and TRBJ2-7; 10 bases align to TRBD2. Germline CDR1 SGHTA, CDR2 FQGNSA. This CDR3 is 17 amino acids long. V shed 4 bases and J 4 bases; nucleotides not matched to a gene: 13. This chain's CDR3 is CASSSVGLAGVQYEQYF. CDR3 in DNA: TGTGCCAGCAGCTCAGTTGGGCTAGCGGGAGTTCAGTACGAGCAGTACTTC.

The chain joins TRBV5-1 to TRBJ2-1; D is uncertain. Trimming removed 1 base at V and 7 bases at J, with 9 bases between. The CDR3 totals 13 residues. Germline loops: CDR1 SGHRS, CDR2 YFSETQ. CDR3 in amino acids: CASSLFPENEQFF. The CDR3 DNA is TGCGCCAGCAGCTTGTTTCCGGAAAATGAGCAGTTCTTC.

The V and J genes are TRBV7-9 and TRBJ2-1, with 8 nucleotides matching TRBD2. This CDR3 region has 14 residues. V lost 2 bases and J lost 8; bases outside the gene matches: 5. From germline, CDR1 is SEHNR and CDR2 FQNEAQ (reference sequence). In DNA, the CDR3 is TGTGCCAGCAGCTTAACAAGCGGGAGCCATGAGCAGTTCTTC. Protein product: CASSLTSGSHEQFF.

This clone has just a few counts. The chain is built from TRBV3-1 (or the pseudogene TRBV3-2) and TRBJ2-7, with 7 positions matching TRBD1. V was clipped by 6 bases and J by 6 bases; unmatched bases: 8. The CDR3 length is 13 residues. In germline, CDR1 is LGHDT, CDR2 YNNKEL (reference sequence). CDR3 sequence reads: CASRSTGFGEQYF. CDR3 sequence (DNA): TGTGCCAGCAGATCGACAGGGTTTGGCGAGCAGTACTTC.

This clone appeared a few times. The chain recombines TRBV19 with TRBJ2-3; tentative D call: TRBD2 (6 bases). This CDR3 contains 15 residues. Germline CDR1 is LNHDA and CDR2 is SQIVND (reference sequence). The germline V and J ends were trimmed by 0 bases and 1 base, with 8 bases remaining between them. CDR3 sequence: CASSIDGGGTDTQYF. The CDR3 DNA reads as TGTGCCAGTAGTATAGATGGCGGGGGCACAGATACGCAGTATTTT.

The chain employs TRBV7-2 and TRBJ2-7; 12 nucleotides align to TRBD2. J lost 5 bases, V lost 6 bases, and 8 bases had no gene match. The CDR3 contains 15 residues. Germline CDR1 is SGHTA and CDR2 is FQGNSA. The DNA for the CDR3 is TGTGCCAGCAGGAGCGGACTAGCGGGACTCGACGAGCAGTACTTC. It yields the protein CASRSGLAGLDEQYF.

J is TRBJ1-3 and V is TRBV30; perhaps TRBD1 as D (5 bases). V was shortened by 0 bases and J by 2 bases, with 11 bases between the two germline ends. This CDR3 spans 15 amino acids. Germline V gene sequence: CDR1 GTSNPN, CDR2 SVGIG (reference sequence). CDR3 DNA: TGTGCCTGGAGTGTGCGAGGGACTGCTGGAAACACCATATATTTT. Amino acid sequence: CAWSVRGTAGNTIYF.

The chain has TRBV4-3 and TRBJ1-6; D unclear. The CDR3 extends over 17 amino acids. Trimming stripped 0 bases from V and 0 bases from J, with 9 bases between. Germline V gene sequence: CDR1 LGHNA, CDR2 YSLEER. CDR3 DNA: TGCGCCAGCAGCCAAGATCTGCAGAGCTCCTATAATTCACCCCTCCACTTT. Protein: CASSQDLQSSYNSPLHF.

This chain joins TRBV7-8 and TRBJ2-1, with 10 nucleotides matching TRBD2. The V segment lost 4 bases and the J segment 12 bases; nucleotides outside the gene matches: 12. Germline-derived CDR1 and CDR2 are SGHVS and FQNEAQ. This CDR3 has 15 residues. CDR3 DNA sequence: TGTGCCAGCAGCTATCACAGCGGGAGGGCGGGGTCGCAGTTCTTC. Its protein product is CASSYHSGRAGSQFF.

The chain recombines TRBV10-3 with TRBJ1-3; TRBD1 matches 9 bases. V shed 6 bases and J 2 bases; nucleotides not matched to a gene: 5. The CDR3 consists of 15 residues. The germline gives CDR1 ENHRY, CDR2 SYGVKD. In DNA form, the CDR3 reads TGTGCCATCAGCTTACAGGGGGCGCCTGGAAACACCATATATTTT. This gives the protein CAISLQGAPGNTIYF.

This clone turned up a few times. V gene TRBV5-6 combines with J gene TRBJ2-7, with D possibly TRBD2 on 5 matching bases. From germline, CDR1 is SGHDT and CDR2 YYEEEE. V was cut by 4 bases and J by 7 bases, with 15 bases left in between. This CDR3 has 13 residues. The CDR3 loop is CASSDDYPGEQYF. In DNA, the CDR3 is TGTGCCAGCAGCGACGACTATCCTGGGGAGCAGTACTTC.

This chain links TRBV4-3 with TRBJ1-1; the match to TRBD1 covers 7 bases. Germline V gene lookup returns CDR1 LGHNA and CDR2 YSLEER. The CDR3 runs 16 residues. V trimming: 3 bases; J trimming: 1 base; junction bases outside the gene matches: 8. The CDR3 coding sequence is TGCGCCAGCAGCCAGAAAACCGGGACAGAGAACACTGAAGCTTTCTTT. Amino acids: CASSQKTGTENTEAFF.

The rearrangement joins TRBV6-5 to TRBJ1-2, with 8 bases matching TRBD1. V dropped 10 bases and J dropped 4; count of bases not matched to a gene: 8. Per germline, CDR1 MNHEY and CDR2 SVGAGI. The CDR3 consists of 13 residues. CDR3 coding DNA: TGTGCCACCCATACAGGGGGGGGCTATGGCTACACCTTC. Amino acids: CATHTGGGYGYTF.

V is TRBV4-1 and J is TRBJ2-2; 9 bases agree with TRBD1. The germline V gene encodes CDR1 MGHRA and CDR2 YSYEKL. CDR3 length: 17 residues. V gave up 5 bases and J gave up 1 base; unmatched junction bases: 8. CDR3 sequence (DNA): TGCGCCAGCAGCACCGGACCGGGACAGGGGAACACCGGGGAGCTGTTTTTT. This sequence encodes CASSTGPGQGNTGELFF.

The chain combines TRBV14 with TRBJ1-3; 8 bases agree with TRBD1. The CDR3 length is 20 residues. Looked up from germline, CDR1 is SGHDN and CDR2 is FVKESK. The trim removed 0 bases at V and 0 bases at J, leaving 13 bases unmatched. The CDR3 reads CASSQERFPGQVLSGNTIYF. The CDR3 bases are TGTGCCAGCAGCCAAGAAAGGTTCCCGGGACAGGTCCTCTCTGGAAACACCATATATTTT. The full variable domain, its missing parts supplied by reference TRBV14 and TRBJ1-3, is EAGVTQFPSHSVIEKGQTVTLRCDPISGHDNLYWYRRVMGKEIKFLLHFVKESKQDESGMPNNRFLAERTGGTYSTLKVQPAELEDSGVYFCASSQERFPGQVLSGNTIYFGEGSWLTVV.